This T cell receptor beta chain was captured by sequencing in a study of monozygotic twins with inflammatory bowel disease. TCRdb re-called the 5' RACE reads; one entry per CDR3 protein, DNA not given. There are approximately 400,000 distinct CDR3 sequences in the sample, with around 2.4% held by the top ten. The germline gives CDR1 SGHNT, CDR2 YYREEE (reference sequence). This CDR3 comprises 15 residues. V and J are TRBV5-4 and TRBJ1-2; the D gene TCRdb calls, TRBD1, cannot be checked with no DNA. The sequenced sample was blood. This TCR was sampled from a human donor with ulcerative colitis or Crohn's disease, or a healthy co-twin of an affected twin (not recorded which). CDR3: CASSPTGQSDYGYTF.